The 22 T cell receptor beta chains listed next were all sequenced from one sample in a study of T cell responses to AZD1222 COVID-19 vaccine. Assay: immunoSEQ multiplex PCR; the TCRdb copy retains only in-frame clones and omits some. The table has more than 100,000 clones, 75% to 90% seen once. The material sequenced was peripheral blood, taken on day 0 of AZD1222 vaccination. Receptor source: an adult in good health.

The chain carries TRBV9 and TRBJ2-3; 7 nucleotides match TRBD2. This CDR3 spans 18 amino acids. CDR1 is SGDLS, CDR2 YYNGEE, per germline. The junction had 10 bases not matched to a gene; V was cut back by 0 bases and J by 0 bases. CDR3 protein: CASSVGAGATISTDTQYF. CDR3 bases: TGTGCCAGCAGCGTAGGGGCGGGAGCCACCATAAGCACAGATACGCAGTATTTT.

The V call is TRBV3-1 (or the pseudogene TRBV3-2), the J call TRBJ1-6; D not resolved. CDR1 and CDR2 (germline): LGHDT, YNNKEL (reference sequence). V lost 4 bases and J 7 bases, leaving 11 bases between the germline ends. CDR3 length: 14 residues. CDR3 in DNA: TGTGCCAGCAGCCCAGGACCAGCCAATTCACCCCTCCACTTT. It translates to CASSPGPANSPLHF.

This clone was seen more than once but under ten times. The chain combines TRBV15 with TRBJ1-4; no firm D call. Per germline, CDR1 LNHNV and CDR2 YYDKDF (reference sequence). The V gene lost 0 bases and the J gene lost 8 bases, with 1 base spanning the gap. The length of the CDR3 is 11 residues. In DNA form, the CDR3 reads TGTGCCACCAGCAGAGAGGAAAAACTGTTTTTT. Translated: CATSREEKLFF.

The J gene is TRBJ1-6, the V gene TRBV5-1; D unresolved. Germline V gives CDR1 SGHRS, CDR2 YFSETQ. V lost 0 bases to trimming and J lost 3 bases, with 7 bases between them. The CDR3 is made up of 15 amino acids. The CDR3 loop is CASSLGGLYNSPLHF. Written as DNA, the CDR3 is TGCGCCAGCAGCTTGGGAGGGCTCTATAATTCACCCCTCCACTTT.

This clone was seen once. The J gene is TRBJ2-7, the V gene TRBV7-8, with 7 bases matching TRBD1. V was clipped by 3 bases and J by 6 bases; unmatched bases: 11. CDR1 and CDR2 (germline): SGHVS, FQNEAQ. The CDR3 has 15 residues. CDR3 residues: CASSFLTGPDVEQYF. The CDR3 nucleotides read TGTGCCAGCAGCTTCCTGACAGGGCCGGATGTCGAGCAGTACTTC.

CDR3 nucleotide sequence: TGTGCCAGCTCACCCCGACAGGGGGCGGACACCGGGGAGCTGTTTTTT. This sequence encodes CASSPRQGADTGELFF. The chain uses TRBV18 and TRBJ2-2; 10 nucleotides agree with TRBD1. CDR1 is KGHSH, CDR2 LQKENI, per germline. V dropped 3 bases and J dropped 3; count of bases not matched to a gene: 4. The CDR3 is 16 amino acids.

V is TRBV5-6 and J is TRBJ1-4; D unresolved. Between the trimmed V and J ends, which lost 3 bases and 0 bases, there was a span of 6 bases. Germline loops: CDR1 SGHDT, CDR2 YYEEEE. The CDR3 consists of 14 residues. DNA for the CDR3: TGTGCCAGCAGCTCGGACGCAACTAATGAAAAACTGTTTTTT. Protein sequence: CASSSDATNEKLFF.

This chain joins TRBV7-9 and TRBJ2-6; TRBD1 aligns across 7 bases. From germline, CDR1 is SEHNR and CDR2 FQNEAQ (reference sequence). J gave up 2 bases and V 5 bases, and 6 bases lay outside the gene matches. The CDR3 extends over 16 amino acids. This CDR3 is CASSRGTAPGANVLTF. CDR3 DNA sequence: TGTGCCAGCAGCAGAGGGACAGCCCCTGGGGCCAACGTCCTGACTTTC.

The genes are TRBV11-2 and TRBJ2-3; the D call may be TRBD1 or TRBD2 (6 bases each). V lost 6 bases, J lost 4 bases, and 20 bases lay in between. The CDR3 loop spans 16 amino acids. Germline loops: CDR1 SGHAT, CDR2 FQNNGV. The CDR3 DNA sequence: TGTGCCAGCAGGGCCGTAGGGGGGCGCGGTTCAGATACGCAGTATTTT. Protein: CASRAVGGRGSDTQYF.

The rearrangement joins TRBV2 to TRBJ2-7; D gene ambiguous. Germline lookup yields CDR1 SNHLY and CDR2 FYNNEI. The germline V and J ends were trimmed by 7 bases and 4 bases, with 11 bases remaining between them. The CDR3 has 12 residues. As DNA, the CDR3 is TGTGCCAGCACTACGGACCCTTACGAGCAGTACTTC. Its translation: CASTTDPYEQYF.

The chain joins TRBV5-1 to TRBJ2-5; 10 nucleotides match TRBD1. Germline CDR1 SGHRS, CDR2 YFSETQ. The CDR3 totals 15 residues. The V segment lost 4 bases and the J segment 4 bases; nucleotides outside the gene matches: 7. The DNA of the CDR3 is TGCGCCAGCAGCCAGGGACAGGGGCGGATAGAGACCCAGTACTTC. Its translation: CASSQGQGRIETQYF.

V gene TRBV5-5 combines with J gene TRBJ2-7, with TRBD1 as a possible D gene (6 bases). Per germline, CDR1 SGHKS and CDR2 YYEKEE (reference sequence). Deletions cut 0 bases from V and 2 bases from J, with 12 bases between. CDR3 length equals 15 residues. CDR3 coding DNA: TGTGCCAGCAGCTTGGTCAGGGGCGAAACCTACGAGCAGTACTTC. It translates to CASSLVRGETYEQYF.

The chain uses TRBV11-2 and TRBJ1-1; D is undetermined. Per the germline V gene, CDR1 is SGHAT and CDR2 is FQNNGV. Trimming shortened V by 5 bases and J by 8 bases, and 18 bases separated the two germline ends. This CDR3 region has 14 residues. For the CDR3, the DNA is TGTGCCAGCAGCAATCTCGGGAGGAGTCTGGAAGCTTTCTTT. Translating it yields CASSNLGRSLEAFF.

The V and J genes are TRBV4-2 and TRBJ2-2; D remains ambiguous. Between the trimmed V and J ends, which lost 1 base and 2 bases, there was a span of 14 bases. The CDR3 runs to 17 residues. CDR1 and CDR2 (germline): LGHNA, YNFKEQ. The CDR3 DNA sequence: TGTGCCAGCAGCCAAGTCATGGTAGGGTCTAACACCGGGGAGCTGTTTTTT. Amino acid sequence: CASSQVMVGSNTGELFF.

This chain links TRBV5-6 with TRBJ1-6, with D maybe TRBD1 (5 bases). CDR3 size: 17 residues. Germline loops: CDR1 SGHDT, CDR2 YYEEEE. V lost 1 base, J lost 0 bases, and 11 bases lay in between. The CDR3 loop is CASSLHRGGSYNSPLHF. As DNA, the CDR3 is TGTGCCAGCAGCTTGCATCGGGGGGGCTCCTATAATTCACCCCTCCACTTT. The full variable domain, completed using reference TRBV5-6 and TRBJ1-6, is DAGVTQSPTHLIKTRGQQVTLRCSPKSGHDTVSWYQQALGQGPQFIFQYYEEEERQRGNFPDRFSGHQFPNYSSELNVNALLLGDSALYLCASSLHRGGSYNSPLHFGNGTRLTVT.

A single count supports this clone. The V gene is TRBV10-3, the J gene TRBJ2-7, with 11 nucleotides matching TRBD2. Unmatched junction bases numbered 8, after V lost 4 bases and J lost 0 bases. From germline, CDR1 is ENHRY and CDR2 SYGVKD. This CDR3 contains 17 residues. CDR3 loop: CAISVTPGLAASYEQYF. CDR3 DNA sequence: TGTGCCATCAGTGTCACCCCGGGACTAGCGGCCTCCTACGAGCAGTACTTC.

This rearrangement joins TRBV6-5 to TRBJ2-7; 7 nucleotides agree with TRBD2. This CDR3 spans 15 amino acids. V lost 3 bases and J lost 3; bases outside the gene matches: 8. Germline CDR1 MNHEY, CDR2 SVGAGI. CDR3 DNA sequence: TGTGCCAGCAGTTATGGCGCCGGCGGGGGCTACGAGCAGTACTTC. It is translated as CASSYGAGGGYEQYF.

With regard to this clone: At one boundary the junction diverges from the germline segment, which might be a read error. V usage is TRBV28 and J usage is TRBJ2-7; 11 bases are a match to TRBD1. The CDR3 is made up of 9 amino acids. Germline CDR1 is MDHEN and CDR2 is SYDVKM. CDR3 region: CASGTGGNF. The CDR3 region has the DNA TGTGCCAGCGGGACAGGGGGGAACTTC.

The CDR3 DNA sequence: TGTGCCAGCAGCTTGGGACGCCAAGAGACCCAGTACTTC. The encoded protein is CASSLGRQETQYF. The genes are TRBV7-3 and TRBJ2-5, with D tentatively TRBD1 or TRBD2 (5 bases each). V gave up 3 bases and J gave up 1 base, with 6 bases separating them. Germline CDR1 reads SGHTA; CDR2 reads FQGTGA. This CDR3 is 13 amino acids long.

The CDR3 loop reads CASSLKQGGGTEAFF. In nucleotides, the CDR3 is TGCGCCAGCAGCTTAAAACAGGGGGGAGGAACTGAAGCTTTCTTT. The chain combines TRBV5-1 with TRBJ1-1; 8 nucleotides line up with TRBD1. The germline V gene has CDR1 SGHRS and CDR2 YFSETQ. After removal of 2 bases from V and 5 bases from J, the junction contained 8 bases not matched to a gene. The CDR3 runs to 15 residues.

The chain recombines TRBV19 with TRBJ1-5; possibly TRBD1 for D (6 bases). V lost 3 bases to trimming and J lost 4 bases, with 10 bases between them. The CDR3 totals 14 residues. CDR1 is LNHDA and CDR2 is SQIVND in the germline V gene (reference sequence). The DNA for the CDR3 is TGTGCCAGTAGTATGGGAACAGGGAATCAGCCCCAGCATTTT. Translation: CASSMGTGNQPQHF. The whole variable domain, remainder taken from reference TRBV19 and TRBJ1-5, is DGGITQSPKYLFRKEGQNVTLSCEQNLNHDAMYWYRQDPGQGLRLIYYSQIVNDFQKGDIAEGYSVSREKKESFPLTVTSAQKNPTAFYLCASSMGTGNQPQHFGDGTRLSIL.

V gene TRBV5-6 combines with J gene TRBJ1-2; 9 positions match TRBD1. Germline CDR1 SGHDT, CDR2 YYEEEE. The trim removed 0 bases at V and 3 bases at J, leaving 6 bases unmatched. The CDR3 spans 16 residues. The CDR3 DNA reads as TGTGCCAGCAGCTTGGCGGGACGGGACAGGGACTATGGCTACACCTTC. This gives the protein CASSLAGRDRDYGYTF.